The 24 T cell receptor beta chains given below trace back to one sample, sequenced in a study of T cell responses to AZD1222 COVID-19 vaccine. The method was immunoSEQ multiplex PCR; TCRdb's version includes in-frame clones alone and lacks a portion of them. Of some 150,000 clones in the sample, 85% to 90% are singletons; the top ten hold about 5.4%. The sequencing here drew on peripheral blood, taken 28 days after the second AZD1222 dose. The receptors shown here come from an adult who received the AZD1222 COVID-19 vaccine.

The J gene is TRBJ1-3, the V gene TRBV9; unclear D gene. Looked up from germline, CDR1 is SGDLS and CDR2 is YYNGEE. The ends were cut back, 2 bases at V and 0 bases at J, with 15 bases in the middle. CDR3 length: 17 residues. This CDR3 is CASSVSGWTASGNTIYF. CDR3 nucleotide sequence: TGTGCCAGCAGCGTGAGCGGTTGGACGGCCTCTGGAAACACCATATATTTT.

CDR3 protein: CASSDPGLSYNEQFF. The DNA for the CDR3 is TGTGCCAGCAGCGATCCAGGACTCTCCTACAATGAGCAGTTCTTC. The V gene is TRBV11-2, the J gene TRBJ2-1, with D perhaps TRBD2 (5 bases). Germline values: CDR1 SGHAT, CDR2 FQNNGV. CDR3 size: 15 residues. Trimming stripped 5 bases from V and 0 bases from J, with 11 bases between.

Details on this clone: Other nucleotide sequences from this sample produce the same CDR3. This chain joins TRBV4-1 and TRBJ2-1, with D unresolved. V was cut by 0 bases and J by 2 bases, with 8 bases left in between. CDR3 size: 15 residues. Germline V gene data show CDR1 as MGHRA and CDR2 as YSYEKL. The CDR3 reads CASSQEGRTYNEQFF. DNA of the CDR3: TGCGCCAGCAGCCAAGAAGGACGGACCTACAATGAGCAGTTCTTC.

The chain has TRBV19 and TRBJ2-7; a possible D gene is TRBD2 (5 bases). The CDR3 contains 14 residues. CDR1 LNHDA and CDR2 SQIVND come from the germline V gene (reference sequence). V gave up 4 bases and J gave up 3 bases, with 13 bases separating them. The CDR3 sequence is CASSTLDSVYEQYF. Here the CDR3 DNA reads TGTGCCAGTAGTACACTAGATTCCGTCTACGAGCAGTACTTC.

This clone occurred once. The chain links TRBV18 to TRBJ2-7; D not certain. Germline CDR1 reads KGHSH; CDR2 reads LQKENI. The CDR3 is made up of 12 amino acids. Deletions cut 3 bases from V and 3 bases from J, with 6 bases between. CDR3 residues: CASSPGFYEQYF. The CDR3 region has the DNA TGTGCCAGCTCACCGGGGTTCTACGAGCAGTACTTC.

This chain connects TRBV12-3 or TRBV12-4 to TRBJ1-2; D is ambiguous. V gave up 1 base and J gave up 5 bases, with 8 bases separating them. CDR3 size: 13 residues. The CDR3 nucleotides read TGTGCCAGCAGTTTAGGTGGGTGGTATGGCTACACCTTC. Protein: CASSLGGWYGYTF.

The gene calls are TRBV6-1 and TRBJ1-1, with D perhaps matching TRBD1 (5 bases). Germline-derived CDR1 and CDR2 are MNHNS and SASEGT. The V and J ends lost 3 bases and 3 bases respectively, with 11 bases between them. CDR3 length: 14 residues. The CDR3 bases are TGTGCCAGCAGTGATTGGGTAGGGGACACTGAAGCTTTCTTT. Amino acids: CASSDWVGDTEAFF.

The V and J genes are TRBV7-9 and TRBJ2-7; D is tentatively TRBD1 or TRBD2 (6 bases each). The CDR3 sequence is 15 residues long. Per germline, CDR1 SEHNR and CDR2 FQNEAQ (reference sequence). V was clipped by 4 bases and J by 6 bases, with 19 bases between them. The CDR3 loop is CASSSPAGEVLEQYF. In DNA, the CDR3 is TGTGCCAGCAGCTCGCCGGCAGGGGAGGTCCTCGAGCAGTACTTC.

V gene TRBV28 combines with J gene TRBJ1-6, with TRBD1 identical over 7 bases. The CDR3 is 15 amino acids. The V segment lost 4 bases and the J segment 10 bases; nucleotides outside the gene matches: 10. The germline gives CDR1 MDHEN, CDR2 SYDVKM. The CDR3 is CASSYTGEVGSPLHF. The CDR3 DNA sequence: TGTGCCAGCAGTTACACAGGGGAGGTAGGGTCACCCCTCCACTTT.

CDR3 sequence (DNA): TGTGCCAGCAGTGCCAAACGGGACTCAGAGCAGTTCTTC. This translates into CASSAKRDSEQFF. The V and J genes are TRBV27 and TRBJ2-1, with D perhaps TRBD2 (6 bases). The CDR3 loop spans 13 amino acids. Per the germline V gene, CDR1 is MNHEY and CDR2 is SMNVEV (reference sequence). V was clipped by 5 bases and J by 10 bases, with 15 bases between them.

The rearrangement uses TRBV7-8 and TRBJ2-5; perhaps D is TRBD1 or TRBD2 (5 bases each). Germline CDR1 SGHVS, CDR2 FQNEAQ. Trimming cost V 3 bases and J 1 base, with 12 bases left between them. The length of the CDR3 is 15 residues. This chain's CDR3 is CASSFGAFIQETQYF. The CDR3 bases are TGTGCCAGCAGCTTCGGGGCTTTCATCCAAGAGACCCAGTACTTC.

The CDR3 loop reads CAWNRDRVYNEQFF. In DNA form, the CDR3 reads TGTGCCTGGAACCGGGACAGGGTTTACAATGAGCAGTTCTTC. The chain has TRBV30 and TRBJ2-1; 9 nucleotides line up with TRBD1. The V gene's germline CDR1 is GTSNPN and CDR2 SVGIG (reference sequence). The CDR3 runs to 14 residues. With V trimmed by 4 bases and J by 4 bases, 5 bases remained unmatched.

This clone has only a few counts. The chain combines TRBV5-1 with TRBJ1-1; D perhaps matches TRBD1 (5 bases). The CDR3 has 14 residues. The germline CDR1 and CDR2 sequences are SGHRS and YFSETQ. The germline V and J ends were trimmed by 3 bases and 3 bases, with 12 bases remaining between them. For the CDR3, the DNA is TGCGCCAGCAGCTCCTCACCGGGGGACACTGAAGCTTTCTTT. Encoded protein: CASSSSPGDTEAFF.

J is TRBJ2-1 and V is TRBV11-2; D unresolved. The CDR3 totals 14 residues. V gave up 5 bases and J gave up 5 bases, with 13 bases separating them. CDR1 and CDR2 from the germline V gene are SGHAT and FQNNGV. CDR3 sequence (DNA): TGTGCCAGCAGCCCTATAAGTTCCGACAATGAGCAGTTCTTC. Encoded protein: CASSPISSDNEQFF.

The chain links TRBV6-5 to TRBJ1-6, with 8 nucleotides matching TRBD1. The CDR3 sequence is 15 residues long. The ends lost 7 bases at V and 9 bases at J; junction bases unmatched: 11. Germline CDR1 reads MNHEY; CDR2 reads SVGAGI. This CDR3 reads CASKSGRGQSSPLHF. The CDR3 DNA sequence: TGTGCCAGCAAGAGTGGCAGGGGGCAAAGTTCACCCCTCCACTTT.

The rearrangement links TRBV28 to TRBJ1-2; the D is unclear. Germline V gene lookup returns CDR1 MDHEN and CDR2 SYDVKM. The CDR3 length is 11 residues. Deletions cut 1 base from V and 7 bases from J, with 4 bases between. CDR3 coding DNA: TGTGCCAGCAGTTTATACGGTGGCTACACCTTC. Translation gives CASSLYGGYTF.

This rearrangement joins TRBV5-4 to TRBJ2-1; 8 nucleotides match TRBD2. The CDR3 totals 15 residues. Germline V lookup: CDR1 SGHNT, CDR2 YYREEE (reference sequence). Germline trimming cut 4 bases from V and 8 bases from J; bases unmatched to any gene: 11. CDR3 bases: TGTGCCAGCAGCCCCTCGGGACTAGGTGTTTATGAGCAGTTCTTC. Translation gives CASSPSGLGVYEQFF.

The rearrangement links TRBV6-1 to TRBJ1-5; maybe TRBD1 (6 bases). The germline V gene has CDR1 MNHNS and CDR2 SASEGT. Trimming shortened V by 2 bases and J by 4 bases, and 9 bases separated the two germline ends. The CDR3 consists of 14 residues. For the CDR3, the DNA is TGTGCCAGCAGTGAAACAGGGCCGAATCAGCCCCAGCATTTT. This translates into CASSETGPNQPQHF.

The CDR3 reads CATSDLPGRSTGELFF. DNA for the CDR3: TGTGCCACCAGTGATTTGCCGGGCCGGAGCACCGGGGAGCTGTTTTTT. V and J are TRBV24-1 and TRBJ2-2; D unclear. Looked up from germline, CDR1 is KGHDR and CDR2 is SFDVKD. The germline V and J ends were trimmed by 0 bases and 4 bases, with 11 bases remaining between them. This CDR3 has 16 amino acids.

This chain links TRBV27 with TRBJ1-2, with D perhaps TRBD1 (5 bases). The CDR3 loop spans 12 amino acids. The germline V and J ends were trimmed by 3 bases and 4 bases, with 6 bases remaining between them. Looked up from germline, CDR1 is MNHEY and CDR2 is SMNVEV (reference sequence). In nucleotides, the CDR3 is TGTGCCAGCAGTTTCGGGGGCTATGGCTACACCTTC. Protein product: CASSFGGYGYTF.

CDR3 loop: CASGQFAYEQYF. DNA of the CDR3: TGTGCCAGCGGGCAGTTTGCGTACGAGCAGTACTTC. This chain joins TRBV6-5 and TRBJ2-7; no firm D call. V lost 8 bases to trimming and J lost 4 bases, with 12 bases between them. The CDR3 runs to 12 residues. Germline-derived CDR1 and CDR2 are MNHEY and SVGAGI.

The chain recombines TRBV10-2 with TRBJ1-1; D unresolved. CDR3 length: 14 residues. In germline, CDR1 is WSHSY, CDR2 SAAADI. Trimming stripped 4 bases from V and 3 bases from J, with 12 bases between. CDR3 residues: CASSGEGPYTEAFF. DNA for the CDR3: TGCGCCAGCAGTGGGGAGGGCCCCTACACTGAAGCTTTCTTT.

The rearrangement links TRBV6-5 to TRBJ1-2; no definite D call. Germline CDR1 reads MNHEY; CDR2 reads SVGAGI. The CDR3 covers 14 residues. Between the trimmed V and J ends, which lost 8 bases and 3 bases, there was a span of 16 bases. The CDR3 region has the DNA TGTGCCAGCCCCAAATGGACCGGGGACTATGGCTACACCTTC. This sequence encodes CASPKWTGDYGYTF.

The V gene is TRBV6-5, the J gene TRBJ1-2, with TRBD1 matching 7 bases. V lost 5 bases and J lost 8; bases outside the gene matches: 8. CDR1 MNHEY and CDR2 SVGAGI come from the germline V gene. CDR3 length: 13 amino acids. CDR3 DNA: TGTGCCAGCAGTCACACAGGGGTGGCGGGCTACACCTTC. It encodes CASSHTGVAGYTF.